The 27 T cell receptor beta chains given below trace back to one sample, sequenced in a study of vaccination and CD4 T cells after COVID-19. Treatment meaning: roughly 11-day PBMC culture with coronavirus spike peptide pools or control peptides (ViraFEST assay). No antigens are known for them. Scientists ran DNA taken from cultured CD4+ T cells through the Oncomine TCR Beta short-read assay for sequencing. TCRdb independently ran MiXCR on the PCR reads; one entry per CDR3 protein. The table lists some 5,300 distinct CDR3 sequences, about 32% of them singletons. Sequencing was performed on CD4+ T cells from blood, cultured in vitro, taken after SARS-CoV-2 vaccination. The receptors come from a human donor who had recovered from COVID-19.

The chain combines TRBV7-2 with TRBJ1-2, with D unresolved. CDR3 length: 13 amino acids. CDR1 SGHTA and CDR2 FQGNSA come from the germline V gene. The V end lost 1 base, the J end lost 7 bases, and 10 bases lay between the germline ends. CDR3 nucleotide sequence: TGTGCCAGCAGCTTAGAAAGAGGGAGTGGCTACACCTTC. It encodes CASSLERGSGYTF.

CDR3 residues: CASSSASTGYYEQYF. CDR3 coding DNA: TGTGCCAGCAGTTCCGCCTCGACAGGGTACTACGAGCAGTACTTC. J is TRBJ2-7 and V is TRBV28; TRBD1 matches 7 bases. Germline assignment: CDR1 MDHEN and CDR2 SYDVKM. The CDR3 is 15 residues long. Trimming took 4 bases from V and 3 from J; bases not matched to a gene: 9.

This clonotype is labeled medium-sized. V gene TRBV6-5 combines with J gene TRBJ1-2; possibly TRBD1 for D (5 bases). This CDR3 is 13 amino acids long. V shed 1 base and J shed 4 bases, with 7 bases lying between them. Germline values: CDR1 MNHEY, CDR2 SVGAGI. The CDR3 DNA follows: TGTGCCAGCAGTTACTGGGGGTTCTATGGCTACACCTTC. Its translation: CASSYWGFYGYTF.

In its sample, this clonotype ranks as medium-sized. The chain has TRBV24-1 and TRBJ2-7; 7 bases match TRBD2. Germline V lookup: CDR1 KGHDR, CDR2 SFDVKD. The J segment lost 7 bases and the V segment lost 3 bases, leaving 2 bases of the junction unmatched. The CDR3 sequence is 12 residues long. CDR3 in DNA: TGTGCCACCAGTGATCGAGCGGGGGAGCAGTACTTC. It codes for CATSDRAGEQYF.

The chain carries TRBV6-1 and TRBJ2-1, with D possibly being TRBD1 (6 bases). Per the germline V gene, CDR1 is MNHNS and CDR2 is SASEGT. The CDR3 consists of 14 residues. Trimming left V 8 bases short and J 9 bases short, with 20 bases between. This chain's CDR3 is CASALMGAVGEQFF. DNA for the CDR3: TGTGCCAGCGCGTTGATGGGGGCGGTGGGTGAGCAGTTCTTC.

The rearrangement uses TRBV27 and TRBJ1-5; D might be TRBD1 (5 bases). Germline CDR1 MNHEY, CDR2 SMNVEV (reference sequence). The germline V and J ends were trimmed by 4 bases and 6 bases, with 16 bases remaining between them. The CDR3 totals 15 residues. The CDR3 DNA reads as TGTGCCAGCAGTTATTCGGGGGGGTCCGGTCAGCCCCAGCATTTT. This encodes CASSYSGGSGQPQHF.

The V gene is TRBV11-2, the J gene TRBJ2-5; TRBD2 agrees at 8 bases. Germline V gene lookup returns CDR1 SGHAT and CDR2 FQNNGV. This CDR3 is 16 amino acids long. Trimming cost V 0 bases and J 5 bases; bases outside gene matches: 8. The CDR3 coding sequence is TGTGCCAGCAGCTTAGACGTCGGGGGGGCCGTCGAGACCCAGTACTTC. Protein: CASSLDVGGAVETQYF. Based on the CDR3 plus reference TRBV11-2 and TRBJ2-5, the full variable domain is EAGVAQSPRYKIIEKRQSVAFWCNPISGHATLYWYQQILGQGPKLLIQFQNNGVVDDSQLPKDRFSAERLKGVDSTLKIQPAKLEDSAVYLCASSLDVGGAVETQYFGPGTRLLVL.

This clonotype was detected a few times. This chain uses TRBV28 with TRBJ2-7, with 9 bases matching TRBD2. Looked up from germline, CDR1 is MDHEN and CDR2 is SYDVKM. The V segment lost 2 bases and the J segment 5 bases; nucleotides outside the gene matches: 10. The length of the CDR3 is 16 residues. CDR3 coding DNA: TGTGCCAGCAGTTTAACGACTAGCGGAACTACGGACGAGCAGTACTTC. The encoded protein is CASSLTTSGTTDEQYF.

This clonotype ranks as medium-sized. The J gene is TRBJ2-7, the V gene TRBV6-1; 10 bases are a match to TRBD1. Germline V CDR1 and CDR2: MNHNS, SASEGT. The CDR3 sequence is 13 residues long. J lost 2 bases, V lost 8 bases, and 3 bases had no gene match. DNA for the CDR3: TGTGCCAGCGGGACAGGGGTCGCCTACGAGCAGTACTTC. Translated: CASGTGVAYEQYF.

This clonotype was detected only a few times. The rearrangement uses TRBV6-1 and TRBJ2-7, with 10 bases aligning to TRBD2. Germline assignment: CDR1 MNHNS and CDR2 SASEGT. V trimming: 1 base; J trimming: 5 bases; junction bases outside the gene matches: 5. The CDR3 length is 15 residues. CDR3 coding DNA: TGTGCCAGCAGTGAAGGAGCGGGGGGGCCCCACGAGCAGTACTTC. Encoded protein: CASSEGAGGPHEQYF.

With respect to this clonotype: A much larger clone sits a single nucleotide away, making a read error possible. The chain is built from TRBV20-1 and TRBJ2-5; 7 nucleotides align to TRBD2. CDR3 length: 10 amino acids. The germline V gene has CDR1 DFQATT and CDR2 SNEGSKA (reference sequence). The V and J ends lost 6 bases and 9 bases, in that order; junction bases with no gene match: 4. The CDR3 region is CSARREAQYF. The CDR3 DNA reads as TGCAGTGCCAGACGGGAGGCCCAGTACTTC.

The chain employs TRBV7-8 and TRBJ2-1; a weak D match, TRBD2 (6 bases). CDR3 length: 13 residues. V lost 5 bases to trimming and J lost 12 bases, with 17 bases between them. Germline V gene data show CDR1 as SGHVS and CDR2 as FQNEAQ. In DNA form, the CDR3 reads TGTGCCAGCAGCGCGGGATCCCACCGGGGGCAGTTCTTC. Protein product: CASSAGSHRGQFF.

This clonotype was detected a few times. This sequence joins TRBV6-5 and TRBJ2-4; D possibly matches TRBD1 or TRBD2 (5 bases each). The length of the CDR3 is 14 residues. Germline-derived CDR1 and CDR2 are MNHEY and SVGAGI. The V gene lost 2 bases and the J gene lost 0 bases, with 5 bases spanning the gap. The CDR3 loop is CASSYGTAKNIQYF. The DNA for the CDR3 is TGTGCCAGCAGTTACGGGACAGCCAAAAACATTCAGTACTTC.

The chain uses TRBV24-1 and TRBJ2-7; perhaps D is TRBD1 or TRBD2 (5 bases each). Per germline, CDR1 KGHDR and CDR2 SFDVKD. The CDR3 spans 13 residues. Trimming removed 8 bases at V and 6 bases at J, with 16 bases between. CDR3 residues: CATTGTYPSEQYF. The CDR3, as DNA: TGTGCCACCACCGGGACCTATCCCTCCGAGCAGTACTTC.

DNA for the CDR3: TGTGCCAGCAGCGAAACAGTGAACACTGAAGCTTTCTTT. It codes for CASSETVNTEAFF. V usage is TRBV9 and J usage is TRBJ1-1, with D hard to call. The CDR3 totals 13 residues. Trimming took off 3 bases at V and 0 bases at J, with 6 bases between the two ends. Germline lookup yields CDR1 SGDLS and CDR2 YYNGEE.

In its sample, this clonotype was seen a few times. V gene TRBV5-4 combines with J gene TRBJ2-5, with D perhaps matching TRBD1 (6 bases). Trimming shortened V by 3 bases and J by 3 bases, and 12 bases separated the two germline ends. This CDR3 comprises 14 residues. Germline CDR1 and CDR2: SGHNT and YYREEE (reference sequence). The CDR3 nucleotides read TGTGCCAGCAGCTCCCCCGGGACAAAAGAGACCCAGTACTTC. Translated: CASSSPGTKETQYF.

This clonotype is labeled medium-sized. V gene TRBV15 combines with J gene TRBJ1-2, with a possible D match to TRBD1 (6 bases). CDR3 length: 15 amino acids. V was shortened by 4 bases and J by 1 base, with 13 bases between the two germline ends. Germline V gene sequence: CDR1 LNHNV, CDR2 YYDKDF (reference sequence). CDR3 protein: CATSNPKGGNYGYTF. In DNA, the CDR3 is TGTGCCACCAGCAACCCAAAGGGGGGTAACTATGGCTACACCTTC.

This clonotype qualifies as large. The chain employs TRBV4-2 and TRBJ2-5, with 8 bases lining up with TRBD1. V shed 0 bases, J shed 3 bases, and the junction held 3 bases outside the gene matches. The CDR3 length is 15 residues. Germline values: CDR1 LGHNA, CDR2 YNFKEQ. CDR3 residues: CASSQDADREETQYF. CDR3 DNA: TGTGCCAGCAGCCAAGATGCGGACAGGGAAGAGACCCAGTACTTC.

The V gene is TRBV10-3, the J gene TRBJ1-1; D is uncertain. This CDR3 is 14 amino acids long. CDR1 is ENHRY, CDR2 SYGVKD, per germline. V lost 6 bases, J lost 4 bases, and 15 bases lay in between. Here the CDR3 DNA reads TGTGCCATCAGGCAGGAGCCGGTGATCACTGAAGCTTTCTTT. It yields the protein CAIRQEPVITEAFF.

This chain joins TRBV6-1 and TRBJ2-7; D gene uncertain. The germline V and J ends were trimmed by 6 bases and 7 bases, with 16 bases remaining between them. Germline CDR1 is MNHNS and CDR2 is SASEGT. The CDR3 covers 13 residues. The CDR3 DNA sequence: TGTGCCAGCAGGCTACCCAAGGGTAGGGAGCAGTACTTC. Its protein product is CASRLPKGREQYF.

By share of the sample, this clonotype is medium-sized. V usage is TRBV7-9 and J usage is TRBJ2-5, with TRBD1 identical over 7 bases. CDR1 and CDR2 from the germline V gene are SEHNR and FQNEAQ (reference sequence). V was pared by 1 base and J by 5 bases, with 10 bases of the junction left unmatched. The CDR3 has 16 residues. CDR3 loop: CASSLGGRQGSETQYF. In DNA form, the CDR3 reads TGTGCCAGCAGCTTAGGTGGGAGACAGGGTAGTGAGACCCAGTACTTC.

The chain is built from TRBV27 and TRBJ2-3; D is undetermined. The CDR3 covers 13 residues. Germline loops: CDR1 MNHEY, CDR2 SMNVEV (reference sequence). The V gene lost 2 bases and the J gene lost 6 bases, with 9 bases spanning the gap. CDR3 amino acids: CASSLEGYDTQYF. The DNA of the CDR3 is TGTGCCAGCAGTTTAGAAGGATACGATACGCAGTATTTT.

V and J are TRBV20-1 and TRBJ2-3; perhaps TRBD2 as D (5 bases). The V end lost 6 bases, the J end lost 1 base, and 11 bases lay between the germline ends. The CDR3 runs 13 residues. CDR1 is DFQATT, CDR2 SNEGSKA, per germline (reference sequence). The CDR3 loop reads CSADSRGTDTQYF. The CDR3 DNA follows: TGCAGTGCCGATTCGAGGGGCACAGATACGCAGTATTTT.

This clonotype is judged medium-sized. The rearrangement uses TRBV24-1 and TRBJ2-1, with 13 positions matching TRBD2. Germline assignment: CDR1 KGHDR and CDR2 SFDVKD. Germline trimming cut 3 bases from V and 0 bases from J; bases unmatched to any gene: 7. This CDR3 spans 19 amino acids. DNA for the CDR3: TGTGCCACCAGTGATCCTGGACTAGCGGGAGCGACCTCCTACAATGAGCAGTTCTTC. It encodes CATSDPGLAGATSYNEQFF.

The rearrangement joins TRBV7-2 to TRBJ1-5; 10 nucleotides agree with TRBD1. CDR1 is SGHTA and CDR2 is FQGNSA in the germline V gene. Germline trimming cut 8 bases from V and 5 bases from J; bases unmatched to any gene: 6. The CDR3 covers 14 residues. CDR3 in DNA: TGTGCCAGCCAACGGGGGACAGGGGATCAGCCCCAGCATTTT. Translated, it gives CASQRGTGDQPQHF.

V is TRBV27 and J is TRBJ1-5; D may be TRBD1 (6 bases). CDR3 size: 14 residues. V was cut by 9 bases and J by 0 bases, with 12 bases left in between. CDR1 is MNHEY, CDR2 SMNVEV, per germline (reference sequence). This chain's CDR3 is CASQGLYSNQPQHF. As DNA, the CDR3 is TGTGCCAGTCAGGGGCTTTATAGCAATCAGCCCCAGCATTTT.

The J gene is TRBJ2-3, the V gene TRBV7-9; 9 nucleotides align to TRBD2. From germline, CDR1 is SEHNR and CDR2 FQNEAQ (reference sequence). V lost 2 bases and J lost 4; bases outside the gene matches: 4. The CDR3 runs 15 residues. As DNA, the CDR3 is TGTGCCAGCAGCTTACGCGGGGGGGGAGCAGATACGCAGTATTTT. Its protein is CASSLRGGGADTQYF.